This T cell receptor (beta chain) derives from a study of cytomegalovirus exposure and HLA in healthy donors. As to this clone: As yet, its antigen is unknown.

Findings and caveats of the study: It was reported that the classifier diagnosed cytomegalovirus status with high specificity and sensitivity in both the original and validation cohorts.

This table comes from immunoSEQ multiplex PCR, and its TCRdb copy is limited to in-frame clones, with some not included. The sample consists of about 120,000 clones, 70% to 90% of them appearing once. The V and J ends lost 2 bases and 7 bases respectively, with 14 bases between them. This CDR3 comprises 14 residues. The germline CDR1 and CDR2 sequences are KGHSH and LQKENI. From the approximately 120-subject validation cohort, which was separate from the roughly 700-subject first cohort, the donors were drawn. The V call is TRBV18, the J call TRBJ1-2, with D hard to call. Sequencing was performed on PBMCs. This clonotype originated in a woman younger than 35 in good health and CMV-seropositive. CDR3 nucleotides: TGTGCCAGCTCACCAGGGCAGATTTTGGGTGGCTACACCTTC. Its translation: CASSPGQILGGYTF.